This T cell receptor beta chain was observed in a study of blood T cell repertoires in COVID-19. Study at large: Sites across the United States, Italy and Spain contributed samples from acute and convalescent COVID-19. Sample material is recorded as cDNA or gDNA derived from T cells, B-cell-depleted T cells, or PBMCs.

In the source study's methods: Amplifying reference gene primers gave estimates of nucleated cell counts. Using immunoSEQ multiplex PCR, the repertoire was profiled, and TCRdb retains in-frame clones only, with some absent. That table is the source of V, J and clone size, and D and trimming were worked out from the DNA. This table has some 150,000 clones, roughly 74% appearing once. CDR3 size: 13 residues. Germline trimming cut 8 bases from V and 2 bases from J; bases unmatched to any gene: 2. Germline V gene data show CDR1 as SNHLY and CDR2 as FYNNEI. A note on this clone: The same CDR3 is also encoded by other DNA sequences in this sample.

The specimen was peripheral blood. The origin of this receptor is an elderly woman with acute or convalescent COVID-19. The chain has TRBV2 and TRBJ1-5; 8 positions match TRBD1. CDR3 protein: CASGGQGNQPQHF. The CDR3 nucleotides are TGTGCCAGCGGGGGACAGGGCAATCAGCCCCAGCATTTT.